This TCR beta chain was sequenced for a study of blood T cell repertoires in COVID-19. For the study at large: Sample material is recorded as cDNA or gDNA derived from T cells, B-cell-depleted T cells, or PBMCs.

Using immunoSEQ multiplex PCR, the repertoire was profiled, and TCRdb retains in-frame clones only, with some absent. This sample yields around 220,000 clones, of which around 80% are seen a single time; roughly 4% belongs to the top ten. The CDR3 consists of 14 residues. Germline CDR1 and CDR2: LNHDA and SQIVND (reference sequence). The ends were cut back, 5 bases at V and 8 bases at J, with 15 bases in the middle. The clonotype originates from a woman in her thirties or forties with active or convalescent COVID-19. J is TRBJ1-4 and V is TRBV19, with D tentatively TRBD1 (5 bases). The sample comprised peripheral blood. The CDR3 nucleotides read TGTGCCAGTAGTGGGACTAATCTTAGGGAAAAACTGTTTTTT. This gives the protein CASSGTNLREKLFF. Complete variable domain (other parts from reference TRBV19 and TRBJ1-4): DGGITQSPKYLFRKEGQNVTLSCEQNLNHDAMYWYRQDPGQGLRLIYYSQIVNDFQKGDIAEGYSVSREKKESFPLTVTSAQKNPTAFYLCASSGTNLREKLFFGSGTQLSVL.